Reported below is one T cell receptor beta chain. The sample belongs to a study of blood T cell repertoires in COVID-19. The data were produced by immunoSEQ multiplex PCR, yet TCRdb's version contains in-frame clones alone and is incomplete. Seen here are 150,000 or so clones, roughly three quarters observed once, and the top ten hold 4% to 5%. Seattle's cohort entered during active infection and was followed longitudinally. The receptor was isolated from an older woman with COVID-19, enrolled during active disease. Input material: peripheral blood.

CDR3 nucleotides: TGTGCCAGTAGTATCGAGGGGGTCAATCAGCCCCAGCATTTT. This translates into CASSIEGVNQPQHF. The chain combines TRBV19 with TRBJ1-5, with D perhaps matching TRBD1 (6 bases). The V end was cut by 3 bases, the J end by 3 bases, with 9 bases between. The CDR3 totals 14 residues. Germline V lookup: CDR1 LNHDA, CDR2 SQIVND (reference sequence). The full variable domain, in which reference TRBV19 and TRBJ1-5 provide the parts outside the CDR3, is DGGITQSPKYLFRKEGQNVTLSCEQNLNHDAMYWYRQDPGQGLRLIYYSQIVNDFQKGDIAEGYSVSREKKESFPLTVTSAQKNPTAFYLCASSIEGVNQPQHFGDGTRLSIL.